This T cell receptor (beta chain) emerged from a study of T cell changes during pregnancy in multiple sclerosis. TCRdb's table, derived via immunoSEQ multiplex PCR, lists solely in-frame clones and lacks some. The sample records approximately 60,000 clones, 94% being singletons. This CDR3 is built from 15 residues. The germline gives CDR1 MNHNS, CDR2 SASEGT. The V gene end was trimmed by 10 bases and the J gene end by 7 bases; junction bases not matched to a gene: 16. This sequence joins TRBV6-1 and TRBJ1-5; 7 nucleotides align to TRBD1. This clonotype originated in a female donor with multiple sclerosis, enrolled in a pregnancy study. Here the sequenced sample was CD8+ T cells from peripheral blood mononuclear cells, taken in the third trimester of pregnancy. The CDR3 sequence is CATGRTGVAAQPQHF. For the CDR3, the DNA is TGTGCCACCGGAAGAACAGGGGTTGCTGCGCAGCCCCAGCATTTT.